This section outlines one T cell receptor beta chain sequence together with its context. Antigen unknown. This record belongs to a study of cytomegalovirus exposure and HLA in healthy donors. Study-level points and caveats: Cytomegalovirus-associated status was assigned to fewer than 200 TCR beta chains. According to a subsequent analysis, TCR clusters from the first cohort were inclined to appear together in the 110 or so validation repertoires.

These donors were members of the roughly 120-subject validation cohort, a group separate from the roughly 700-subject first cohort. The data were produced by immunoSEQ multiplex PCR, yet TCRdb's version contains in-frame clones alone and is incomplete. Of 300,000 to 450,000 clones in the sample, 70% to 90% were seen once. The clonotype was recovered from a young woman in good health and CMV-seronegative. The sample taken for sequencing was PBMCs.

The CDR3 loop reads CAWTGLAGGRETQYF. The CDR3 DNA is TGTGCCTGGACGGGACTAGCGGGGGGCAGGGAGACCCAGTACTTC. The chain couples TRBV30 to TRBJ2-5, with 15 positions matching TRBD2. Germline V gives CDR1 GTSNPN, CDR2 SVGIG (reference sequence). Trimming cost V 4 bases and J 5 bases; bases outside gene matches: 5. The CDR3 has 15 residues.